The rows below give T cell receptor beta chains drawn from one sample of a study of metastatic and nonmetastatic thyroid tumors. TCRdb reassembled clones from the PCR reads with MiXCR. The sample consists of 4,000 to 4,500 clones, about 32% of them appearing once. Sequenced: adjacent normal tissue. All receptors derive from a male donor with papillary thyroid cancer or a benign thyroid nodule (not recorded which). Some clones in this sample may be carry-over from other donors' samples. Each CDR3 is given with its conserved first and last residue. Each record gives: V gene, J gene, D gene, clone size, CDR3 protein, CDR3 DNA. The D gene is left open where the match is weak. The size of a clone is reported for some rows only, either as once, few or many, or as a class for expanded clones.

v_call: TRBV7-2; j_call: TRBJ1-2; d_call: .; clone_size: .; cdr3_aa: CASSPPPRGYTF; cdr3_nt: TGTGCCAGCAGCCCACCCCCCCGGGGCTACACCTTC
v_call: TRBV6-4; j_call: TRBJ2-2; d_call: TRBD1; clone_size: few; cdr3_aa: CASSPQGRGTGELFF; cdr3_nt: TGTGCCAGCAGCCCACAGGGGCGAGGCACCGGGGAGCTGTTTTTT
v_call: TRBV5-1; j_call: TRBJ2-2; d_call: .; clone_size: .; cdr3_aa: CASSLAQSTGELFF; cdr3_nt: TGCGCCAGCAGCTTGGCGCAGAGCACCGGGGAGCTGTTTTTT
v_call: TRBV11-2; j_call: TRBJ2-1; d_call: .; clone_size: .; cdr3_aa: CASSSILAGSYNEEFF; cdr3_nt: TGTGCCAGCAGCTCTATACTTGCAGGTTCCTACAATGAGGAGTTCTTC
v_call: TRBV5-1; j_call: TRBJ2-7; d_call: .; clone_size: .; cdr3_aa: CASSLMDAYEQYF; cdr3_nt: TGCGCCAGCAGCTTGATGGATGCCTACGAGCAGTACTTC
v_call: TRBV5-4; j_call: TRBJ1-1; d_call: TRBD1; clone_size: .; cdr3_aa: CASSAGQGVTEAFF; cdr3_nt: TGTGCCAGCAGCGCCGGACAGGGGGTTACTGAAGCTTTCTTT
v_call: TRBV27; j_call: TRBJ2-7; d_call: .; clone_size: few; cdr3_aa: CASSSGSGPTPYEQYF; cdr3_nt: TGTGCCAGCAGTTCCGGGTCGGGACCGACGCCTTACGAGCAGTACTTC
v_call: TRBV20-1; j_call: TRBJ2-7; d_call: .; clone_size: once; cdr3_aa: CSASPGSAYEQYF; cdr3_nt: TGCAGTGCTAGCCCAGGGTCCGCCTACGAGCAGTACTTC
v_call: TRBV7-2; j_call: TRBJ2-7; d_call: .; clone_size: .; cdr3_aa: CASSLENGDEQYF; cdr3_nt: TGTGCCAGCAGCTTAGAGAACGGGGACGAGCAGTACTTC
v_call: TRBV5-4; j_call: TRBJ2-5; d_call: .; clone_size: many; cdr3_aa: CASRPGGLQETQYF; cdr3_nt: TGTGCCAGCAGACCCGGTGGCCTCCAAGAGACCCAGTACTTC
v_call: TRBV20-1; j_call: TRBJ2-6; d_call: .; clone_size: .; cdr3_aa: CSAIVAGANVLTF; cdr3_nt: TGCAGTGCTATAGTTGCCGGGGCCAACGTCCTGACTTTC